This T cell receptor (beta chain) appears in the sequencing data of a study of T cell responses to AZD1222 COVID-19 vaccine. Using immunoSEQ multiplex PCR, the repertoire was profiled, and TCRdb retains in-frame clones only, with some absent. This table holds 100,000 to 150,000 clones, more than 70% found once. Germline-derived CDR1 and CDR2 are SNHLY and FYNNEI. V dropped 1 base and J dropped 8 bases, with 10 bases sitting between them. CDR3 length equals 13 residues. Sequenced material: peripheral blood, taken on day 0 of AZD1222 vaccination. This TCR was sampled from an adult in good health. The rearrangement joins TRBV2 to TRBJ2-3; D may be TRBD1 (7 bases). CDR3 amino acids: CASSEDQGGTQYF. Written as DNA, the CDR3 is TGTGCCAGCAGTGAAGATCAGGGGGGTACGCAGTATTTT.